The rows below give T cell receptor beta chains drawn from one sample of a study of early T cells in non-severe SARS-CoV-2 infection. Each CDR3 protein gets one entry after TCRdb re-called the 5' RACE reads with MiXCR. In the table there are about 72,000 distinct CDR3 sequences, roughly 9.1% of which are singletons. The material was whole blood, obtained at baseline. Receptors were obtained from an adult who was a healthcare worker with PCR-confirmed SARS-CoV-2 infection or an uninfected control (not recorded which). The conserved cysteine and the conserved F or W are not part of the CDR3 here. Each record gives: V gene, J gene, CDR3 protein.

v_gene: TRBV5-6; j_gene: TRBJ1-2; CDR3aa: ASSLLSTGKRYGYT
v_gene: TRBV30; j_gene: TRBJ2-1; CDR3aa: AWSTGIKARNEQF
v_gene: TRBV9; j_gene: TRBJ2-2; CDR3aa: ASRDSTGELF
v_gene: TRBV20-1; j_gene: TRBJ2-3; CDR3aa: SARSQNTDTQY
v_gene: TRBV7-9; j_gene: TRBJ1-6; CDR3aa: ASSPGFERSPLH
v_gene: TRBV30; j_gene: TRBJ2-7; CDR3aa: AWSFSSEQY
v_gene: TRBV7-6; j_gene: TRBJ2-5; CDR3aa: ASSPMMGGSEETQY
v_gene: TRBV3-1; j_gene: TRBJ2-1; CDR3aa: ASSQRGLAVVIYNEQF
v_gene: TRBV12-3/TRBV12-4; j_gene: TRBJ1-4; CDR3aa: ASSTNRGNNEKLF
v_gene: TRBV29-1; j_gene: TRBJ2-1; CDR3aa: SAGTSGGAYGEQF